The present TCR beta chain was sequenced within a study of shared T cell receptors in the human thymus. The length of the CDR3 is 14 residues. The germline gives CDR1 SGDLS, CDR2 YYNGEE. The germline V and J ends were trimmed by 5 bases and 5 bases, with 16 bases remaining between them. Clones were sequenced by immunoSEQ multiplex PCR, and TCRdb holds only the in-frame ones, with some missing. The sample shows more than 550,000 clones, approximately 85% of them seen only once. The same sample was also used in a study of human thymus T cells.

The chain couples TRBV9 to TRBJ2-5, with TRBD2 as a possible D gene (6 bases). The sample taken for sequencing was thymocytes. The clonotype originates from a girl in the first two years of life with a congenital heart defect. This CDR3 reads CASSSRRGRETQYF. CDR3 in DNA: TGTGCCAGCAGTTCCCGGAGGGGCAGGGAGACCCAGTACTTC.